These 27 T cell receptor beta chains originate from one sample sequenced in a study of cytomegalovirus exposure and HLA in healthy donors. The PCR had 60 Vbeta and 13 Jbeta primers. TCRdb keeps only in-frame clones here, not all; method: immunoSEQ multiplex PCR. Of about 84,000 clones listed, around three fifths are singletons. The sequenced sample consisted of PBMCs. Source of these receptors: a woman aged 35 to 49 in good health and CMV-seropositive.

The genes are TRBV28 and TRBJ2-2, with TRBD2 identical over 14 bases. The ends lost 7 bases at V and 4 bases at J; junction bases unmatched: 14. Germline values: CDR1 MDHEN, CDR2 SYDVKM. This CDR3 has 19 amino acids. DNA for the CDR3: TGTGCCAGCACCGGAGGCCGACTAGCGGGAGGGCCGGGCACCGGGGAGCTGTTTTTT. Translated, it gives CASTGGRLAGGPGTGELFF.

V is TRBV11-2 and J is TRBJ1-2, with D maybe TRBD1 (5 bases). Trimming cost V 1 base and J 3 bases, with 6 bases left between them. The V gene's germline CDR1 is SGHAT and CDR2 FQNNGV. The CDR3 contains 13 residues. CDR3 nucleotide sequence: TGTGCCAGCAGCTTAGCAGGGCACTATGGCTACACCTTC. Its protein product is CASSLAGHYGYTF.

This clone is a singleton in its sample. V is TRBV4-3 and J is TRBJ2-7; 7 bases align to TRBD2. Germline CDR1 LGHNA, CDR2 YSLEER. There are 16 residues in the CDR3. Trimming cost V 2 bases and J 0 bases; bases outside gene matches: 7. CDR3 nucleotide sequence: TGCGCCAGCAGCCAATCTCTAGCGGCGAGCTCCTACGAGCAGTACTTC. It specifies CASSQSLAASSYEQYF.

This chain links TRBV5-1 with TRBJ2-6; the match to TRBD1 covers 7 bases. Germline V gene sequence: CDR1 SGHRS, CDR2 YFSETQ. CDR3 length: 18 residues. After removal of 2 bases from V and 1 base from J, the junction contained 9 bases not matched to a gene. The CDR3 DNA reads TGCGCCAGCAGCTTTATACGGGACAGATTTTCTGGGGCCAACGTCCTGACTTTC. Its translation is CASSFIRDRFSGANVLTF.

This clone was observed a handful of times. The J gene is TRBJ2-7, the V gene TRBV7-8; D may be TRBD2 (5 bases). Per germline, CDR1 SGHVS and CDR2 FQNEAQ. The CDR3 runs to 16 residues. Trimming took off 5 bases at V and 0 bases at J, with 17 bases between the two ends. The CDR3 DNA is TGTGCCAGCAGCCCTCGACTAAATCCTAGCTCCTACGAGCAGTACTTC. Translating it yields CASSPRLNPSSYEQYF.

This clone was recorded a few times. The chain employs TRBV2 and TRBJ2-5; TRBD2 agrees at 11 bases. The V and J ends lost 5 bases and 4 bases, in that order; junction bases with no gene match: 6. This CDR3 has 15 amino acids. Germline CDR1 is SNHLY and CDR2 is FYNNEI. The CDR3: CASSPLAGGRETQYF. The CDR3 DNA sequence: TGTGCCAGCAGTCCCCTAGCGGGAGGCCGAGAGACCCAGTACTTC.

The table lists this clone with a few counts. The chain has TRBV5-6 and TRBJ1-2; 12 bases are a match to TRBD1. Germline values: CDR1 SGHDT, CDR2 YYEEEE. V lost 2 bases and J lost 4; bases outside the gene matches: 6. The CDR3 covers 16 residues. The chain's CDR3 is CASSFRDRGPFYGYTF. CDR3 in DNA: TGTGCCAGCAGCTTCCGGGACAGGGGGCCGTTCTATGGCTACACCTTC. The complete variable domain, with remaining parts taken from reference TRBV5-6 and TRBJ1-2, reads DAGVTQSPTHLIKTRGQQVTLRCSPKSGHDTVSWYQQALGQGPQFIFQYYEEEERQRGNFPDRFSGHQFPNYSSELNVNALLLGDSALYLCASSFRDRGPFYGYTFGSGTRLTVV.

The chain recombines TRBV10-3 with TRBJ1-5; 8 bases align to TRBD1. This CDR3 has 15 residues. Germline V gene data show CDR1 as ENHRY and CDR2 as SYGVKD. J lost 1 base, V lost 11 bases, and 10 bases had no gene match. As DNA, the CDR3 is TGTGCCGCCCGACAGGGGTTGGAGAGCAATCAGCCCCAGCATTTT. Translation: CAARQGLESNQPQHF.

This clone was picked up a small number of times. The rearrangement links TRBV18 to TRBJ1-4; the D gene is possibly TRBD1 (6 bases). The CDR3 totals 13 residues. V shed 8 bases and J shed 4 bases, with 11 bases lying between them. The germline V gene has CDR1 KGHSH and CDR2 LQKENI. Here the CDR3 DNA reads TGTGCCAGCCGAGGACAGATTAATGAAAAACTGTTTTTT. Amino acid sequence: CASRGQINEKLFF.

The chain is built from TRBV10-3 and TRBJ2-7; TRBD1 matches 9 bases. The germline CDR1 and CDR2 sequences are ENHRY and SYGVKD. This CDR3 has 13 amino acids. J was trimmed by 2 bases and V by 6 bases; bases with no gene match: 2. The CDR3, as DNA: TGTGCCATCAGCCGGGACAGGGCCTACGAGCAGTACTTC. It translates to CAISRDRAYEQYF.

This clone was counted between two and nine times. This chain uses TRBV2 with TRBJ2-1; tentatively, D is TRBD2 (7 bases). This CDR3 region has 12 residues. Per the germline V gene, CDR1 is SNHLY and CDR2 is FYNNEI. V lost 8 bases and J 8 bases, leaving 13 bases between the germline ends. CDR3 sequence reads: CASRGGGDEQFF. CDR3 DNA: TGTGCCAGCCGAGGGGGGGGAGATGAGCAGTTCTTC.

This chain links TRBV4-1 with TRBJ2-5; D is unclear. Trimming took off 0 bases at V and 1 base at J, with 6 bases between the two ends. The CDR3 consists of 14 residues. CDR1 and CDR2 (germline): MGHRA, YSYEKL. The CDR3, as DNA: TGCGCCAGCAGCCAAGATCCGCGCCAAGAGACCCAGTACTTC. This codes for CASSQDPRQETQYF.

Only a few counts were recorded for this clone. The chain is built from TRBV28 and TRBJ2-2, with unresolved D. The CDR3 extends over 16 amino acids. CDR1 MDHEN and CDR2 SYDVKM come from the germline V gene. V gave up 6 bases and J gave up 4 bases, with 18 bases separating them. CDR3 loop: CASRPLGGPVTGELFF. As DNA, the CDR3 is TGTGCCAGCAGACCCCTTGGCGGCCCGGTCACCGGGGAGCTGTTTTTT.

The rearrangement uses TRBV28 and TRBJ1-1; D ambiguous. CDR1 and CDR2 (germline): MDHEN, SYDVKM. The CDR3 runs to 13 residues. Between the trimmed V and J ends, which lost 5 bases and 3 bases, there was a span of 10 bases. The CDR3 DNA is TGTGCCAGCAGTAGTGAGGGCTACACTGAAGCTTTCTTT. It specifies CASSSEGYTEAFF.

This rearrangement joins TRBV6-1 to TRBJ1-2, with TRBD1 as a possible D gene (5 bases). Germline V gene lookup returns CDR1 MNHNS and CDR2 SASEGT. This CDR3 is built from 16 residues. Trimming cost V 4 bases and J 8 bases, with 23 bases left between them. The CDR3 coding sequence is TGTGCCAGCAGTGGCTCGTACGAAGTAGACAGTTACGGCTACACCTTC. It is translated as CASSGSYEVDSYGYTF.

The chain combines TRBV9 with TRBJ2-4, with a tentative D call TRBD1 (6 bases). Germline V lookup: CDR1 SGDLS, CDR2 YYNGEE. Deletions cut 2 bases from V and 5 bases from J, with 14 bases between. The CDR3 consists of 15 residues. The CDR3 DNA sequence: TGTGCCAGCAGCGTCTACGGGACACTGGAAAACATTCAGTACTTC. Protein: CASSVYGTLENIQYF.

There are a few counts of this clone. The V and J genes are TRBV29-1 and TRBJ2-7, with D tentatively TRBD2 (6 bases). This CDR3 has 14 residues. Trimming removed 6 bases from V and 0 bases from J, with 15 bases in between. Per the germline V gene, CDR1 is SQVTM and CDR2 is ANQGSEA. CDR3 amino acids: CSVRERALSYEQYF. Written as DNA, the CDR3 is TGCAGCGTCCGAGAGCGGGCCCTCTCCTACGAGCAGTACTTC.

This chain connects TRBV28 to TRBJ2-2; TRBD1 matches 10 bases. The CDR3 totals 16 residues. The J segment lost 5 bases and the V segment lost 5 bases, leaving 8 bases of the junction unmatched. Germline V CDR1 and CDR2: MDHEN, SYDVKM. The DNA of the CDR3 is TGTGCCAGCAGTCCCGGAGGGACAGGGGCTACCGGGGAGCTGTTTTTT. Protein sequence: CASSPGGTGATGELFF.

The rearrangement uses TRBV7-9 and TRBJ2-7, with D perhaps TRBD1 (6 bases). The CDR3 runs 19 residues. The V end lost 1 base, the J end lost 1 base, and 23 bases lay between the germline ends. Germline assignment: CDR1 SEHNR and CDR2 FQNEAQ (reference sequence). CDR3 nucleotides: TGTGCCAGCAGCTTAGAACGGACAGCAAAGAAAAATTCATCCTACGAGCAGTACTTC. As protein: CASSLERTAKKNSSYEQYF.

The V and J genes are TRBV7-2 and TRBJ1-2; tentative D call: TRBD1 (5 bases). Germline CDR1 and CDR2: SGHTA and FQGNSA. The CDR3 runs 14 residues. Trimming stripped 5 bases from V and 0 bases from J, with 10 bases between. CDR3 protein: CASSPETANYGYTF. The CDR3 region has the DNA TGTGCCAGCAGCCCCGAGACAGCTAACTATGGCTACACCTTC.

The chain carries TRBV18 and TRBJ1-2; TRBD1 aligns across 8 bases. The CDR3 is 18 amino acids. V shed 2 bases, J shed 4 bases, and the junction held 15 bases outside the gene matches. Germline V lookup: CDR1 KGHSH, CDR2 LQKENI. CDR3 DNA: TGTGCCAGCTCACCATCCCAGACAGGGGCCCTCAATAGCTATGGCTACACCTTC. It yields the protein CASSPSQTGALNSYGYTF.

The chain combines TRBV4-3 with TRBJ2-3, with D possibly TRBD1 on 6 matching bases. Germline V gives CDR1 LGHNA, CDR2 YSLEER. The V gene lost 1 base and the J gene lost 2 bases, with 13 bases spanning the gap. The CDR3 runs 16 residues. Here the CDR3 reads CASSQGQAGYTDTQYF. For the CDR3, the DNA is TGCGCCAGCAGCCAAGGACAGGCGGGTTACACAGATACGCAGTATTTT.

This chain links TRBV11-1 with TRBJ1-1, with D possibly being TRBD1 (6 bases). Trimming took 3 bases from V and 4 from J, leaving 12 bases between them. CDR1 is SGHAT and CDR2 is FQDESV in the germline V gene (reference sequence). The CDR3 length is 14 residues. The CDR3 sequence: CASSFTDRSTEAFF. The CDR3 nucleotides are TGTGCCAGCAGCTTCACCGACAGGAGCACTGAAGCTTTCTTT.

The CDR3 nucleotides are TGCGCCAGCAGCCATCTCCCGGGACAGTCCTACGAGCAGTACTTC. Its protein is CASSHLPGQSYEQYF. This chain joins TRBV4-3 and TRBJ2-7; 7 bases align to TRBD1. The CDR3 extends over 15 amino acids. Germline CDR1 LGHNA, CDR2 YSLEER. J lost 1 base, V lost 3 bases, and 6 bases had no gene match.

This chain links TRBV15 with TRBJ2-7; 7 nucleotides align to TRBD2. V lost 2 bases to trimming and J lost 0 bases; unmatched junction nucleotides: 13. The length of the CDR3 is 18 residues. Germline V CDR1 and CDR2: LNHNV, YYDKDF (reference sequence). The CDR3 DNA follows: TGTGCCACCAGCAGAAGACCCTATGGGACTATCAGCTCCTACGAGCAGTACTTC. Translated: CATSRRPYGTISSYEQYF.

V usage is TRBV5-1 and J usage is TRBJ1-5; 9 bases match TRBD1. V shed 4 bases, J shed 3 bases, and the junction held 8 bases outside the gene matches. This CDR3 region has 16 residues. Germline V gene data show CDR1 as SGHRS and CDR2 as YFSETQ. The DNA for the CDR3 is TGCGCCAGCAGCGCCGGGACAGGGTACGACAATCAGCCCCAGCATTTT. Amino acid sequence: CASSAGTGYDNQPQHF.

This clone came up a few times. This rearrangement joins TRBV28 to TRBJ1-1, with no clear D. With 8 bases removed from V and 0 bases from J, the gap between germline ends came to 10 bases. This CDR3 is built from 13 residues. Germline lookup yields CDR1 MDHEN and CDR2 SYDVKM. Written as DNA, the CDR3 is TGTGCCAGCCGAGGGTTTATGAACACTGAAGCTTTCTTT. This translates into CASRGFMNTEAFF. Full variable domain (missing parts from reference TRBV28 and TRBJ1-1): DVKVTQSSRYLVKRTGEKVFLECVQDMDHENMFWYRQDPGLGLRLIYFSYDVKMKEKGDIPEGYSVSREKKERFSLILESASTNQTSMYLCASRGFMNTEAFFGQGTRLTVV.